The 14 T cell receptor beta chains below come from one sample, sequenced in a study of blood T cell repertoires in COVID-19. Sequencing used immunoSEQ multiplex PCR; TCRdb keeps in-frame clones, though not all of them. The table lists 200,000 to 250,000 clones, 86% of them singletons, with roughly 2% in the top ten. The sample comprised PBMCs or T cells enriched from blood (not recorded which). The receptors were gathered from a woman between 45 and 65 years old who had recovered from COVID-19.

CDR3 in amino acids: CASSEWANYGYTF. DNA of the CDR3: TGTGCCAGCAGTGAATGGGCAAACTATGGCTACACCTTC. J is TRBJ1-2 and V is TRBV25-1, with D hard to call. The CDR3 covers 13 residues. V gave up 1 base and J gave up 2 bases, with 5 bases separating them. Germline values: CDR1 MGHDK, CDR2 SYGVNS.

Only one count was recorded for this clone. This chain connects TRBV19 to TRBJ2-1; a weak D match, TRBD1 (6 bases). Trimming removed 3 bases from V and 14 bases from J, with 14 bases in between. There are 12 residues in the CDR3. Per the germline V gene, CDR1 is LNHDA and CDR2 is SQIVND (reference sequence). The CDR3 DNA reads TGTGCCAGTAGTATTGGGGCAGGGGAAAAGTTCTTC. It specifies CASSIGAGEKFF.

The chain combines TRBV5-1 with TRBJ2-7; the match to TRBD2 covers 15 bases. There are 16 residues in the CDR3. Germline V gene lookup returns CDR1 SGHRS and CDR2 YFSETQ. Trimming took 3 bases from V and 3 from J; bases not matched to a gene: 4. The CDR3 nucleotides are TGCGCCAGCAGCTGGACTAGCGGGGGGGCGTACTACGAGCAGTACTTC. As protein: CASSWTSGGAYYEQYF.

The chain's CDR3 is CASSQDERGGAGTTTDTQYF. The DNA of the CDR3 is TGTGCCAGCAGCCAAGACGAGCGGGGGGGCGCCGGGACCACCACAGATACGCAGTATTTT. This chain links TRBV3-1 (or the pseudogene TRBV3-2) with TRBJ2-3; TRBD2 matches 10 bases. V was clipped by 0 bases and J by 2 bases; unmatched bases: 14. Germline loops: CDR1 LGHDT, CDR2 YNNKEL (reference sequence). The CDR3 has 20 residues.

With regard to this clone: In the same sample, other DNA sequences code for this CDR3. The chain couples TRBV11-2 to TRBJ2-7, with D perhaps matching TRBD1 (5 bases). Germline CDR1 SGHAT, CDR2 FQNNGV. The CDR3 has 13 residues. Trimming pared 3 bases from V and 2 bases from J, leaving 8 bases between. Here the CDR3 DNA reads TGTGCCAGCAGCTTGGGGCAGACCTACGAGCAGTACTTC. This encodes CASSLGQTYEQYF.

V is TRBV19 and J is TRBJ2-7, with 7 bases lining up with TRBD2. This CDR3 region has 14 residues. V was clipped by 3 bases and J by 6 bases; unmatched bases: 8. CDR1 and CDR2 from the germline V gene are LNHDA and SQIVND (reference sequence). CDR3 DNA: TGTGCCAGTAGTATTACGCGGGAGCCGGGCGAGCAGTACTTC. This encodes CASSITREPGEQYF.

The chain couples TRBV7-9 to TRBJ2-7; 7 bases align to TRBD2. Germline trimming cut 5 bases from V and 2 bases from J; bases unmatched to any gene: 9. The CDR3 covers 15 residues. The germline V gene has CDR1 SEHNR and CDR2 FQNEAQ (reference sequence). For the CDR3, the DNA is TGTGCCAGCAGCCCGGTCTGGGGGGGAACCTACGAGCAGTACTTC. Translation gives CASSPVWGGTYEQYF.

The chain combines TRBV29-1 with TRBJ1-5; 9 bases are shared with TRBD1. Unmatched junction bases numbered 11, after V lost 1 base and J lost 7 bases. The germline CDR1 and CDR2 sequences are SQVTM and ANQGSEA. The CDR3 covers 16 residues. CDR3 coding DNA: TGCAGCGTTGAAGCGGGGGACAGGGTTGTTGGGCAGCCCCAGCATTTT. It encodes CSVEAGDRVVGQPQHF.

About this clone: This sample includes further DNA sequences coding for the same CDR3. This CDR3 reads CASSFGSGGTQETQYF. CDR3 coding DNA: TGTGCCAGCAGCTTTGGGAGCGGAGGGACGCAAGAGACCCAGTACTTC. The J gene is TRBJ2-5, the V gene TRBV11-2; D is possibly TRBD2 (6 bases). The V gene's germline CDR1 is SGHAT and CDR2 FQNNGV. This CDR3 is 16 amino acids long. With 3 bases removed from V and 2 bases from J, the gap between germline ends came to 16 bases.

The chain is built from TRBV7-2 and TRBJ1-2; TRBD1 aligns across 8 bases. Unmatched junction bases numbered 6, after V lost 4 bases and J lost 2 bases. There are 15 residues in the CDR3. Germline loops: CDR1 SGHTA, CDR2 FQGNSA. CDR3 DNA sequence: TGTGCCAGCAGCTCCACTCGACAGGGGAACTATGGCTACACCTTC. Translated: CASSSTRQGNYGYTF. Complete variable domain (other parts from reference TRBV7-2 and TRBJ1-2): GAGVSQSPSNKVTEKGKDVELRCDPISGHTALYWYRQSLGQGLEFLIYFQGNSAPDKSGLPSDRFSAERTGGSVSTLTIQRTQQEDSAVYLCASSSTRQGNYGYTFGSGTRLTVV.

The genes are TRBV4-3 and TRBJ2-1; 16 nucleotides line up with TRBD2. The CDR3 covers 17 residues. Losses at the gene ends were 4 bases for V and 4 bases for J; bases not matched to a gene: 4. The germline V gene has CDR1 LGHNA and CDR2 YSLEER. CDR3 region: CASSPGLAGGRYNEQFF. The CDR3 DNA reads TGCGCCAGCAGCCCGGGACTAGCGGGGGGGCGGTACAATGAGCAGTTCTTC.

The V gene is TRBV7-6, the J gene TRBJ2-1, with TRBD2 matching over 11 bases. The CDR3 totals 17 residues. Germline V gives CDR1 SGHVS, CDR2 FNYEAQ. V was pared by 4 bases and J by 6 bases, with 11 bases of the junction left unmatched. The DNA for the CDR3 is TGTGCCAGCAGCTCCCTAGCGGGAGGCCCCAGGGGCAATGAGCAGTTCTTC. The encoded protein is CASSSLAGGPRGNEQFF.

This sequence joins TRBV7-9 and TRBJ2-2; 9 bases line up with TRBD1. Germline CDR1 SEHNR, CDR2 FQNEAQ (reference sequence). V lost 5 bases to trimming and J lost 12 bases; unmatched junction nucleotides: 4. CDR3 length: 12 amino acids. CDR3 bases: TGTGCCAGCAGCCCCGGACAGGGGAAGCTGTTTTTT. Translating gives CASSPGQGKLFF.

The chain uses TRBV15 and TRBJ1-5, with D unclear. Trimming shortened V by 0 bases and J by 7 bases, and 7 bases separated the two germline ends. Germline CDR1 and CDR2: LNHNV and YYDKDF (reference sequence). CDR3 length equals 13 residues. The CDR3 region has the DNA TGTGCCACCAGCAGAGATATGCGGCAGCCCCAGCATTTT. It yields the protein CATSRDMRQPQHF.